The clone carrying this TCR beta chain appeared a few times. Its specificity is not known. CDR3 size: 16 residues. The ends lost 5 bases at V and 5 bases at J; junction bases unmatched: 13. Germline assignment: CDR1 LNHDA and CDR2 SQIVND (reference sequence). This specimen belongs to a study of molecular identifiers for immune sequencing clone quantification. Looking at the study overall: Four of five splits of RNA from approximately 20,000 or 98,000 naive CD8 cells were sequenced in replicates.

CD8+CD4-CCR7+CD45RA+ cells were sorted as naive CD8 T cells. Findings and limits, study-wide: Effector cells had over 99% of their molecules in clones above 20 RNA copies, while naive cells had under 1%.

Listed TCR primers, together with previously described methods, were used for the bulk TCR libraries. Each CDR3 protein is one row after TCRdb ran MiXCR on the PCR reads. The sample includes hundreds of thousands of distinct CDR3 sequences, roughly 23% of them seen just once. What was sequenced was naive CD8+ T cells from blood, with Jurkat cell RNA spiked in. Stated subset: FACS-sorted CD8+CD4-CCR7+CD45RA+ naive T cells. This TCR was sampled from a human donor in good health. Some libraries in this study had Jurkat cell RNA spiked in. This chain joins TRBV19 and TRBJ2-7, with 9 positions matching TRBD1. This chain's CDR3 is CASSPMSGTGFDEQYF. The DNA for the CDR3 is TGTGCCAGTAGTCCGATGAGTGGGACAGGGTTCGACGAGCAGTACTTC.